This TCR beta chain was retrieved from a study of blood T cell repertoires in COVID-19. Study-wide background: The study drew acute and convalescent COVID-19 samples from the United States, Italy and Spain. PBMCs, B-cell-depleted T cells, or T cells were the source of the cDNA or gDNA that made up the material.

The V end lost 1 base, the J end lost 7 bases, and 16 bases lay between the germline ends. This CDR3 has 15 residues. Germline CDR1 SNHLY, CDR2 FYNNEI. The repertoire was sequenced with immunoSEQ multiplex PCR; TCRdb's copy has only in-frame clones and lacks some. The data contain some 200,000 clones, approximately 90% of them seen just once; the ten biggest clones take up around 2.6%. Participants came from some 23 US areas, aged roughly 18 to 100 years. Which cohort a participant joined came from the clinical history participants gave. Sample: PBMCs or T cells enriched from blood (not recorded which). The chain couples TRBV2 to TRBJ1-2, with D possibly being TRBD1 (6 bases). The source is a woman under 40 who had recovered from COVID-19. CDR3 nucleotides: TGTGCCAGCAGTGAAGGAAGATCAGGGGCTCGTGGCTACACCTTC. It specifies CASSEGRSGARGYTF.